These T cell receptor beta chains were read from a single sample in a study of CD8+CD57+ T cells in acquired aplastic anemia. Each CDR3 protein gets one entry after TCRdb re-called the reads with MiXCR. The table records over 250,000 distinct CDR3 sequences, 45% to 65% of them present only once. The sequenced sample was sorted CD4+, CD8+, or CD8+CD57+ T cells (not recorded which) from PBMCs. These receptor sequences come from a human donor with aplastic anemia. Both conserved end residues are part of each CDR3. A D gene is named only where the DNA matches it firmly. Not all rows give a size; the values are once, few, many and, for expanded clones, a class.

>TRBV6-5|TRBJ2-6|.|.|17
CASSYGLGFSGANVLTF
TGTGCCAGCAGTTACGGGCTAGGGTTCTCTGGGGCCAACGTCCTGACTTTC
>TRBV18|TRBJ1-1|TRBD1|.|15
CASSPPQTGGTEALF
TGTGCCAGCTCACCACCGCAAACAGGGGGAACTGAAGCTCTCTTT
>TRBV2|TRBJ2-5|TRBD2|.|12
CAGSWTSGKKYF
TGTGCCGGCAGTTGGACTAGCGGGAAGAAGTACTTT
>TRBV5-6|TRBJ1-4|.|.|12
CASSYSSEKLFF
TGTGCCAGCAGCTACTCTTCGGAAAAACTGTTTTTT
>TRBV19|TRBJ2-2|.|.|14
CASSLQVNTGELFF
TGTGCCAGTAGTTTACAGGTTAACACCGGGGAGCTGTTTTTT
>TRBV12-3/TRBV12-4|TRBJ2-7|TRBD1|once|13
CASSGDSVYEQYF
TGTGCCAGCAGTGGGGACAGCGTCTACGAGCAGTACTTC
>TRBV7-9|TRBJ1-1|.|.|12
CASSQDRTEVFF
TGCGCCAGCAGCCAAGATAGGACTGAAGTTTTCTTT
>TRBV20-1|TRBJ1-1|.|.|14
CSARTLDRNTEAFF
TGCAGTGCTAGGACGCTGGATAGGAACACTGAAGCTTTCTTT
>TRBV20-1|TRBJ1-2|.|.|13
CSARGDSGSGYTF
TGCAGTGCTAGAGGGGATAGCGGGAGTGGGTACACCTTC
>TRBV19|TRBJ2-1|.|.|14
CASSPGQPNNEQFF
TGTGCCAGTAGTCCCGGACAGCCCAACAATGAGCAGTTCTTC
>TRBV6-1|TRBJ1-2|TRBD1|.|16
CASSELPDRGLSGYTF
TGTGCCAGCAGTGAATTACCGGACAGGGGCCTATCTGGCTACACCTTC
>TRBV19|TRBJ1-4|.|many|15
CASSIGSSTNEKLFF
TGTGCCAGTAGTATAGGATCTTCAACTAATGAAAAACTGTTTTTT
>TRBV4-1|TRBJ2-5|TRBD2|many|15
CASSRTAGGFETQYF
TGCGCCAGCAGCCGAACAGCGGGGGGATTTGAGACCCAGTACTTC
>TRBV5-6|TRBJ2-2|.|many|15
CASSLGQLNTGELFF
TGTGCCAGCAGCTTGGGACAGTTGAACACCGGGGAGCTGTTTTTT
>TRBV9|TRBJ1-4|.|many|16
CASSVGTGTTNEKLFF
TGTGCCAGCAGCGTTGGAACAGGGACAACTAATGAAAAACTGTTTTTT
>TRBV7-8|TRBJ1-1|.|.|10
CASGDTEAFF
TGTGCCAGCGGGGACACTGAAGCTTTCTTT
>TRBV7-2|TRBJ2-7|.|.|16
CASSLLGGPPSYEQYF
TGTGCCAGCAGCTTATTGGGGGGGCCCCCCTCCTACGAGCAGTACTTC
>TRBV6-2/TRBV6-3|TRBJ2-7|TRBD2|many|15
CASRPSGGRSGEQYF
TGTGCCAGCAGACCTAGCGGGGGTCGATCGGGCGAGCAGTACTTC
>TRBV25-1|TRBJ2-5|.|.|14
CASSARGPQETQYF
TGTGCCAGCAGTGCCCGGGGCCCACAAGAGACCCAGTACTTC
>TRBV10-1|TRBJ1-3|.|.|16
CASSEKHMSSGNTIYF
TGCGCCAGCAGTGAAAAACACATGAGCTCTGGAAACACCATATATTTT
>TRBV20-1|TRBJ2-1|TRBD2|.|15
CSARDPGREHNEQFF
TGCAGTGCTAGAGATCCAGGGAGGGAACACAATGAGCAGTTCTTC
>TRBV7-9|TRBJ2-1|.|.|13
CASSSQELGEQFF
TGTGCCAGCAGCTCACAAGAGTTGGGTGAGCAGTTCTTC
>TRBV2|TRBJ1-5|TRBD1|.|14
CASSGQGLSQPQHF
TGTGCCAGCAGCGGACAGGGGCTATCGCAGCCCCAGCATTTT
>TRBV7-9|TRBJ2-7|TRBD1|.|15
CASSSVGTANYEQYF
TGTGCCAGCAGCTCCGTCGGGACAGCGAACTACGAGCAGTACTTC
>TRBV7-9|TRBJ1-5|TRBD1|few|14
CASSSPDRDQPQHF
TGTGCCAGCAGCTCTCCAGACAGGGATCAGCCCCAGCATTTT
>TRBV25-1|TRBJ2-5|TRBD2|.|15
CASSEFWLAVGAQYF
TGTGCCAGCAGTGAATTTTGGCTAGCGGTAGGGGCCCAGTACTTC
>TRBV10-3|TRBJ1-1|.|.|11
CAISVDREAFF
TGTGCCATCAGTGTGGACAGAGAAGCTTTCTTT
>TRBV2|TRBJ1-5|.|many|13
CASRRDINQPQHF
TGTGCCAGCAGAAGGGATATCAATCAGCCCCAGCATTTT
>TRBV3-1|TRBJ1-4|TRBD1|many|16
CASSAPTGGSWEKLFF
TGTGCCAGCAGCGCTCCGACAGGGGGCTCGTGGGAAAAACTGTTTTTT
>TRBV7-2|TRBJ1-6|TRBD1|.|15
CASSSTGTVNSPLHF
TGTGCCAGCAGCTCTACAGGGACAGTTAATTCACCCCTCCACTTT
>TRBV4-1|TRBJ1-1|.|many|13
CASSHTQNTEAFF
TGCGCCAGCAGCCATACACAGAACACTGAAGCTTTCTTT
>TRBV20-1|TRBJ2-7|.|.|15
CSARDHPNRGYEQYF
TGCAGTGCTAGAGATCACCCGAACAGAGGTTACGAGCAGTACTTC
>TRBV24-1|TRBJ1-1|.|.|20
CATSDCWGHPRDIRNTEAFF
TGTGCCACCAGTGATTGTTGGGGACACCCCCGAGATATAAGGAACACTGAAGCTTTCTTT
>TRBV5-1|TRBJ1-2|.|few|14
CASSLETGNYGYTF
TGCGCCAGCAGCTTGGAGACGGGAAACTATGGCTACACCTTC
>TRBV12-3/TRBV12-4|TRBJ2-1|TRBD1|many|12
CASSWTGGEQFF
TGTGCCAGCAGTTGGACAGGGGGAGAGCAGTTCTTC
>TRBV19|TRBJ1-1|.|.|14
CASSIGAMNTEAFF
TGTGCCAGTAGTATCGGGGCGATGAACACTGAAGCTTTCTTT
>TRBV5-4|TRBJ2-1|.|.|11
CASSLDSEQFF
TGTGCCAGCAGCTTGGACAGTGAGCAGTTCTTC